Below are 30 T cell receptor beta chains sequenced from a single sample in a study of T cell responses to AZD1222 COVID-19 vaccine. Clones were sequenced by immunoSEQ multiplex PCR, and TCRdb holds only the in-frame ones, with some missing. The data show 100,000 to 150,000 clones, approximately 86% seen once. This specimen consisted of peripheral blood, obtained on day 0 of AZD1222 vaccination. The receptor set was obtained from an adult in good health.

The genes are TRBV6-5 and TRBJ2-2, with D hard to call. This CDR3 comprises 15 residues. Deletions cut 0 bases from V and 0 bases from J, with 5 bases between. Germline V gene lookup returns CDR1 MNHEY and CDR2 SVGAGI. The CDR3 DNA is TGTGCCAGCAGTTACTCGTCTACGAACACCGGGGAGCTGTTTTTT. Protein product: CASSYSSTNTGELFF.

The genes are TRBV6-5 and TRBJ2-7; 8 nucleotides line up with TRBD1. Germline V CDR1 and CDR2: MNHEY, SVGAGI. The CDR3 length is 14 residues. J lost 0 bases, V lost 6 bases, and 4 bases had no gene match. CDR3 sequence reads: CASRPGGASYEQYF. The CDR3 DNA is TGTGCCAGCAGACCAGGGGGCGCCTCCTACGAGCAGTACTTC.

In its sample, this clone was seen once. The chain has TRBV14 and TRBJ1-5, with D unresolved. The CDR3 is 13 amino acids. Between the trimmed V and J ends, which lost 6 bases and 4 bases, there was a span of 10 bases. Germline CDR1 SGHDN, CDR2 FVKESK. The CDR3 reads CASSIAWNQPQHF. For the CDR3, the DNA is TGTGCCAGCAGTATAGCTTGGAATCAGCCCCAGCATTTT.

The V and J genes are TRBV10-3 and TRBJ2-7, with 8 positions matching TRBD2. CDR3 size: 14 residues. Germline values: CDR1 ENHRY, CDR2 SYGVKD. V lost 4 bases, J lost 6 bases, and 8 bases stayed unmatched. This CDR3 reads CAISGLAGQGEQYF. CDR3 sequence (DNA): TGTGCCATCAGTGGATTAGCGGGGCAAGGCGAGCAGTACTTC.

The chain recombines TRBV9 with TRBJ1-4; no firm D call. The CDR3 length is 18 residues. V lost 4 bases to trimming and J lost 0 bases, with 19 bases between them. Germline CDR1 is SGDLS and CDR2 is YYNGEE. The CDR3 DNA sequence: TGTGCCAGCAGCCCCCAAGCCCGGACCGACGCAACTAATGAAAAACTGTTTTTT. Translation gives CASSPQARTDATNEKLFF. The complete variable domain, with remaining parts taken from reference TRBV9 and TRBJ1-4, reads DSGVTQTPKHLITATGQRVTLRCSPRSGDLSVYWYQQSLDQGLQFLIQYYNGEERAKGNILERFSAQQFPDLHSELNLSSLELGDSALYFCASSPQARTDATNEKLFFGSGTQLSVL.

V is TRBV7-8 and J is TRBJ2-3; 8 bases match TRBD1. The germline V gene has CDR1 SGHVS and CDR2 FQNEAQ. This CDR3 has 14 amino acids. Unmatched junction bases numbered 3, after V lost 6 bases and J lost 1 base. CDR3 nucleotides: TGTGCCAGCAGGGTCAGGGGGCGCACAGATACGCAGTATTTT. This encodes CASRVRGRTDTQYF.

This clone was detected a few times. The chain combines TRBV2 with TRBJ2-7; TRBD1 or TRBD2 may be the D gene (5 bases each). The V gene lost 1 base and the J gene lost 3 bases, with 7 bases spanning the gap. The CDR3 consists of 13 residues. Germline V lookup: CDR1 SNHLY, CDR2 FYNNEI. The CDR3: CASSEEGSYEQYF. CDR3 nucleotides: TGTGCCAGCAGTGAAGAGGGGAGCTACGAGCAGTACTTC.

The chain has TRBV3-1 (or the pseudogene TRBV3-2) and TRBJ2-7; 7 bases are shared with TRBD1. Germline assignment: CDR1 LGHDT and CDR2 YNNKEL (reference sequence). With 2 bases clipped from V and 5 bases from J, the junction kept 18 bases outside the gene matches. The CDR3 sequence is 18 residues long. The CDR3 bases are TGTGCCAGCAGCCAATCACACCCAGACAGGGTCCGAAGTCACGAGCAGTACTTC. Its translation is CASSQSHPDRVRSHEQYF.

The gene calls are TRBV29-1 and TRBJ2-5; 9 nucleotides line up with TRBD1. Germline trimming cut 4 bases from V and 0 bases from J; bases unmatched to any gene: 3. Per the germline V gene, CDR1 is SQVTM and CDR2 is ANQGSEA. The CDR3 spans 14 residues. The CDR3 DNA reads TGCAGCGTTGGGGGGACAGGGAACCAAGAGACCCAGTACTTC. Translating gives CSVGGTGNQETQYF.

This clone was seen just once. This chain uses TRBV7-3 with TRBJ2-3, with 8 bases matching TRBD2. This CDR3 spans 14 amino acids. V gave up 5 bases and J gave up 4 bases; unmatched junction bases: 5. Germline V lookup: CDR1 SGHTA, CDR2 FQGTGA. CDR3 DNA sequence: TGTGCCAGCAGCCAGGGACTAGACCCAGATACGCAGTATTTT. It is translated as CASSQGLDPDTQYF.

V gene TRBV5-1 combines with J gene TRBJ1-2; TRBD1 might be the D (6 bases). This CDR3 region has 15 residues. V lost 7 bases and J lost 7, with 23 bases in between. Germline values: CDR1 SGHRS, CDR2 YFSETQ. DNA for the CDR3: TGCGCCAGCGGCGAGGAAAACCAGGGGCTCGTTGGCTACACCTTC. Its protein is CASGEENQGLVGYTF.

This clone has only one observation. The V gene is TRBV5-1, the J gene TRBJ1-1; 9 bases fit TRBD1. In germline, CDR1 is SGHRS, CDR2 YFSETQ. The CDR3 is 16 amino acids. V lost 2 bases, J lost 1 base, and 6 bases stayed unmatched. CDR3 in DNA: TGCGCCAGCAGCTTCTTGGGACAGGGATCGAACACTGAAGCTTTCTTT. Protein sequence: CASSFLGQGSNTEAFF.

The V and J genes are TRBV9 and TRBJ2-4; D is perhaps TRBD1 (5 bases). Germline loops: CDR1 SGDLS, CDR2 YYNGEE. CDR3 length equals 14 residues. Trimming cost V 0 bases and J 2 bases, with 6 bases left between them. Written as DNA, the CDR3 is TGTGCCAGCAGCGTAGGACAGTCCAAAAACATTCAGTACTTC. Translated: CASSVGQSKNIQYF.

V and J are TRBV27 and TRBJ1-6; D is possibly TRBD1 (6 bases). The germline CDR1 and CDR2 sequences are MNHEY and SMNVEV (reference sequence). The CDR3 is 18 residues long. V was shortened by 2 bases and J by 5 bases, with 19 bases between the two germline ends. Written as DNA, the CDR3 is TGTGCCAGCAGTTTAGGATACCTACAGGGCATGGATAATTCACCCCTCCACTTT. Translation: CASSLGYLQGMDNSPLHF.

This clone is a singleton in its sample. The chain is built from TRBV5-1 and TRBJ2-3, with TRBD1 matching over 7 bases. V shed 3 bases, J shed 4 bases, and the junction held 5 bases outside the gene matches. Per germline, CDR1 SGHRS and CDR2 YFSETQ. The CDR3 sequence is 14 residues long. CDR3 amino acids: CASSSTGESDTQYF. As DNA, the CDR3 is TGCGCCAGCAGCTCCACAGGGGAGTCAGATACGCAGTATTTT.

The CDR3: CASSQDLSSPRRVNNEQFF. CDR3 DNA: TGTGCCAGCAGCCAAGATCTAAGTTCACCCCGCCGAGTAAACAATGAGCAGTTCTTC. The chain recombines TRBV4-2 with TRBJ2-1, with D hard to call. Trimming removed 0 bases from V and 5 bases from J, with 23 bases in between. Germline V CDR1 and CDR2: LGHNA, YNFKEQ. The CDR3 has 19 amino acids.

The chain carries TRBV18 and TRBJ1-2; D is possibly TRBD1 (5 bases). The CDR3 is made up of 14 amino acids. Germline CDR1 and CDR2: KGHSH and LQKENI. The V end was cut by 0 bases, the J end by 4 bases, with 9 bases between. DNA of the CDR3: TGTGCCAGCTCACCACCGGGACGGTCCTATGGCTACACCTTC. This gives the protein CASSPPGRSYGYTF.

Worth noting for this clone: The identical CDR3 is also encoded by other nucleotide sequences in the sample. The J gene is TRBJ1-5, the V gene TRBV28; D is ambiguous. With 3 bases removed from V and 2 bases from J, the gap between germline ends came to 5 bases. Germline V lookup: CDR1 MDHEN, CDR2 SYDVKM. The CDR3 loop spans 13 amino acids. Here the CDR3 DNA reads TGTGCCAGCAGTTTTACGGGCAATCAGCCCCAGCATTTT. Protein product: CASSFTGNQPQHF.

This sequence joins TRBV19 and TRBJ1-4; D ambiguous. Trimming stripped 6 bases from V and 4 bases from J, with 15 bases between. From germline, CDR1 is LNHDA and CDR2 SQIVND (reference sequence). The CDR3 has 15 amino acids. The CDR3 sequence: CASSAHSNGNEKLFF. CDR3 nucleotide sequence: TGTGCCAGTAGCGCTCACTCTAATGGTAATGAAAAACTGTTTTTT.

The V call is TRBV18, the J call TRBJ2-5, with D perhaps matching TRBD1 or TRBD2 (5 bases each). Germline V gene sequence: CDR1 KGHSH, CDR2 LQKENI. This CDR3 is 14 amino acids long. The ends were cut back, 3 bases at V and 2 bases at J, with 10 bases in the middle. The CDR3 region is CASSPGTGQETQYF. The CDR3 bases are TGTGCCAGCTCACCCGGGACGGGGCAAGAGACCCAGTACTTC.

J is TRBJ2-7 and V is TRBV15, with D possibly being TRBD1 (6 bases). There are 15 residues in the CDR3. Per germline, CDR1 LNHNV and CDR2 YYDKDF (reference sequence). Between the trimmed V and J ends, which lost 3 bases and 1 base, there was a span of 13 bases. The CDR3 DNA reads TGTGCCACCAGCAGTACAGGGTCTTCTTCCTACGAGCAGTACTTC. This translates into CATSSTGSSSYEQYF.

The chain has TRBV6-5 and TRBJ2-7; no clear D. The germline V gene encodes CDR1 MNHEY and CDR2 SVGAGI. Trimming left V 8 bases short and J 0 bases short, with 14 bases between. The CDR3 loop spans 14 amino acids. CDR3 amino acids: CASRLAGLSYEQYF. In DNA form, the CDR3 reads TGTGCCAGCCGATTGGCAGGTCTCTCCTACGAGCAGTACTTC.

This chain joins TRBV6-6 and TRBJ2-1; D not certain. This CDR3 region has 15 residues. V dropped 5 bases and J dropped 7 bases, with 18 bases sitting between them. Germline assignment: CDR1 MNHNY and CDR2 SVGAGI (reference sequence). CDR3 protein: CASSTAARWGNEQFF. CDR3 nucleotides: TGTGCCAGCAGTACCGCGGCCCGGTGGGGAAATGAGCAGTTCTTC.

This clone was counted a few times. This chain uses TRBV28 with TRBJ1-5; D is ambiguous. V was pared by 10 bases and J by 5 bases, with 12 bases between. CDR3 length: 12 amino acids. Germline CDR1 and CDR2: MDHEN and SYDVKM. CDR3 in DNA: TGTGCCACCGAATACGGGGATCAGCCCCAGCATTTT. It codes for CATEYGDQPQHF.

The chain has TRBV29-1 and TRBJ1-4; D remains unclear. CDR3 length: 13 amino acids. Germline lookup yields CDR1 SQVTM and CDR2 ANQGSEA. The ends were cut back, 7 bases at V and 8 bases at J, with 17 bases in the middle. The DNA of the CDR3 is TGCAGCGCCGCTAACCGAGCGGGGGAAAAACTGTTTTTT. This sequence encodes CSAANRAGEKLFF.

The rearrangement links TRBV3-1 (or the pseudogene TRBV3-2) to TRBJ2-4; 7 bases line up with TRBD2. CDR1 LGHDT and CDR2 YNNKEL come from the germline V gene (reference sequence). V lost 1 base, J lost 0 bases, and 6 bases stayed unmatched. The CDR3 contains 17 residues. The CDR3 nucleotides are TGTGCCAGCAGCCAAGTCGGGCTAGCGGAAGCCAAAAACATTCAGTACTTC. It codes for CASSQVGLAEAKNIQYF.

The V call is TRBV7-9, the J call TRBJ2-2; the D is unclear. This CDR3 is 17 amino acids long. CDR1 and CDR2 (germline): SEHNR, FQNEAQ (reference sequence). Trimming took 4 bases from V and 6 from J, leaving 21 bases between them. The CDR3 protein is CASSSITHHYLSGELFF. As DNA, the CDR3 is TGTGCCAGCAGCTCCATAACACACCACTATCTCTCCGGGGAGCTGTTTTTT.

The chain combines TRBV30 with TRBJ1-1, with D possibly being TRBD1 (6 bases). V lost 0 bases to trimming and J lost 2 bases, with 13 bases between them. Germline lookup yields CDR1 GTSNPN and CDR2 SVGIG (reference sequence). This CDR3 contains 15 residues. CDR3 in amino acids: CAWSVRGGINTEAFF. CDR3 nucleotides: TGTGCCTGGAGTGTTAGGGGGGGTATTAACACTGAAGCTTTCTTT.

This chain links TRBV11-2 with TRBJ1-1, with D uncertain. The V end was cut by 5 bases, the J end by 3 bases, with 16 bases between. CDR1 and CDR2 (germline): SGHAT, FQNNGV. The CDR3 consists of 15 residues. CDR3 region: CASSPRPESDTEAFF. The CDR3 DNA follows: TGTGCCAGCAGCCCCAGGCCGGAGTCGGACACTGAAGCTTTCTTT. Variable domain in full (rest from reference TRBV11-2 and TRBJ1-1): EAGVAQSPRYKIIEKRQSVAFWCNPISGHATLYWYQQILGQGPKLLIQFQNNGVVDDSQLPKDRFSAERLKGVDSTLKIQPAKLEDSAVYLCASSPRPESDTEAFFGQGTRLTVV.

The chain combines TRBV7-6 with TRBJ2-1, with 9 positions matching TRBD2. CDR1 SGHVS and CDR2 FNYEAQ come from the germline V gene. Unmatched junction bases numbered 12, after V lost 2 bases and J lost 1 base. CDR3 length: 19 residues. The CDR3 bases are TGTGCCAGCAGCTTATTGGGGCGGCGGGGGGGCCCTTCCTACAATGAGCAGTTCTTC. Amino acid sequence: CASSLLGRRGGPSYNEQFF. The full variable domain, its missing parts supplied by reference TRBV7-6 and TRBJ2-1, is GAGVSQSPRYKVTKRGQDVALRCDPISGHVSLYWYRQALGQGPEFLTYFNYEAQQDKSGLPNDRFSAERPEGSISTLTIQRTEQRDSAMYRCASSLLGRRGGPSYNEQFFGPGTRLTVL.